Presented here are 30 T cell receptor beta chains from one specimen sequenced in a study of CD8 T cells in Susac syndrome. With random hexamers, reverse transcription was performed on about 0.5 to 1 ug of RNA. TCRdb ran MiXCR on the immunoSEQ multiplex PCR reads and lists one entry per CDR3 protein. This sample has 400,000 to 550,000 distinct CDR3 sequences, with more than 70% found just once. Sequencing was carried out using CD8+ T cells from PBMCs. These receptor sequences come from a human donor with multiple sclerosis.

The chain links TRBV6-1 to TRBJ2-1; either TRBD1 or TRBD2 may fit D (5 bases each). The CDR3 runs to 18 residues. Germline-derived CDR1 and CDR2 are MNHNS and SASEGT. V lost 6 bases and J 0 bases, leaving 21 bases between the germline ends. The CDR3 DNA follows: TGTGCCAGCAGCCCCACCCCGGGACCCACGAGCTCCTACAATGAGCAGTTCTTC. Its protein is CASSPTPGPTSSYNEQFF.

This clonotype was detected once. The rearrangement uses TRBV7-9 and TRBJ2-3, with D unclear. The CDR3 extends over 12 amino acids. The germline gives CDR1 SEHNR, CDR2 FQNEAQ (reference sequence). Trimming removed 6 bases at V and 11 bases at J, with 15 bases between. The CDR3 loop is CASSQSRGGQYF. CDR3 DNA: TGTGCCAGCAGTCAAAGTCGCGGCGGGCAGTATTTT.

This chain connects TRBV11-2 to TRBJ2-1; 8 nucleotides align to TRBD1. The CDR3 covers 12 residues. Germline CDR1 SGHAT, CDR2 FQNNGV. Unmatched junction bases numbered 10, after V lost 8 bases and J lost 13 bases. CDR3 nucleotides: TGTGCCAGCTGGTTGGGCGGGACAGGACAGTTCTTC. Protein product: CASWLGGTGQFF.

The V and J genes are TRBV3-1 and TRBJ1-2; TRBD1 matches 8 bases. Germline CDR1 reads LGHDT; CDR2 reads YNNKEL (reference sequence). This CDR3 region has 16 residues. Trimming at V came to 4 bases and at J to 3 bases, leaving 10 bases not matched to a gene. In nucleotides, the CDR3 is TGTGCCAGCAGCCCGCGACAGGGGCCATTTGACTATGGCTACACCTTC. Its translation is CASSPRQGPFDYGYTF.

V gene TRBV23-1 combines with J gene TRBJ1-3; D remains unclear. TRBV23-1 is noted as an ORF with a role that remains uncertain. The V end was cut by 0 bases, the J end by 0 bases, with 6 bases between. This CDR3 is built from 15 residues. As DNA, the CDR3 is TGCGCCAGCAGTCAATCCCCCAGCTCTGGAAACACCATATATTTT. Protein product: CASSQSPSSGNTIYF.

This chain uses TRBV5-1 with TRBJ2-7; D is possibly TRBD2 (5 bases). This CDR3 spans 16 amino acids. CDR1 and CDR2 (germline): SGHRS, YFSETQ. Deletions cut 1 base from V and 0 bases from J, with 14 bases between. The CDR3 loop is CASSLSSRALSYEQYF. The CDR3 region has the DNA TGCGCCAGCAGCTTGTCCTCGAGGGCCCTCTCCTACGAGCAGTACTTC. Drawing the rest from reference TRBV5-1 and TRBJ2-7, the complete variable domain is KAGVTQTPRYLIKTRGQQVTLSCSPISGHRSVSWYQQTPGQGLQFLFEYFSETQRNKGNFPGRFSGRQFSNSRSEMNVSTLELGDSALYLCASSLSSRALSYEQYFGPGTRLTVT.

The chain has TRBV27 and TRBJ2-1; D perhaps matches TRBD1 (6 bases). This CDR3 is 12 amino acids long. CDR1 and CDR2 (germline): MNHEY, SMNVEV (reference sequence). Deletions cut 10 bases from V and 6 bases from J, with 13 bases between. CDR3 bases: TGTGCCATCGGGGACAACTCCAATGAGCAGTTCTTC. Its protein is CAIGDNSNEQFF.

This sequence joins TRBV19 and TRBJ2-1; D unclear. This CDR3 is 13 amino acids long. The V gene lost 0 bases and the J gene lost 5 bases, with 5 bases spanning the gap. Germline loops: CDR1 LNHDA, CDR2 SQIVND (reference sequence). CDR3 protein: CASSIDLDNEQFF. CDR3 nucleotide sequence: TGTGCCAGTAGTATAGATCTGGACAATGAGCAGTTCTTC.

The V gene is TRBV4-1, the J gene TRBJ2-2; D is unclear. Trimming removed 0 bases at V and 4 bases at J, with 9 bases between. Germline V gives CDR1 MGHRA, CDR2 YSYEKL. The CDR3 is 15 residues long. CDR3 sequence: CASSQEIGSTGELFF. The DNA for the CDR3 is TGCGCCAGCAGCCAAGAGATAGGGTCCACCGGGGAGCTGTTTTTT.

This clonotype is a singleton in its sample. CDR3 in DNA: TGTGCCAGCAGTTACTCGGGGGGGTCGCCCTCCTACAATGAGCAGTTCTTC. This translates into CASSYSGGSPSYNEQFF. The chain has TRBV6-5 and TRBJ2-1; 7 bases map to TRBD2. Germline CDR1 is MNHEY and CDR2 is SVGAGI. V was clipped by 0 bases and J by 0 bases; unmatched bases: 5. The CDR3 spans 17 residues.

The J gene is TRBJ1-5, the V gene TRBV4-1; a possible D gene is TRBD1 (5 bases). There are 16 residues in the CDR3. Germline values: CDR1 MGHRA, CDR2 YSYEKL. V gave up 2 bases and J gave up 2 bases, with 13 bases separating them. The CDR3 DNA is TGCGCCAGCAGCCAAAGATCGGGGGAGGGCAATCAGCCCCAGCATTTT. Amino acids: CASSQRSGEGNQPQHF.

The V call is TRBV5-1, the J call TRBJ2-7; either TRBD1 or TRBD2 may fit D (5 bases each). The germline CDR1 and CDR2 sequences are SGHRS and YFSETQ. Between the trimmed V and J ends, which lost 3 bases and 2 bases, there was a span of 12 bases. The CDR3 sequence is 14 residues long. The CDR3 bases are TGCGCCAGCAGCTGGGACGGGGAGACCTACGAGCAGTACTTC. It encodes CASSWDGETYEQYF.

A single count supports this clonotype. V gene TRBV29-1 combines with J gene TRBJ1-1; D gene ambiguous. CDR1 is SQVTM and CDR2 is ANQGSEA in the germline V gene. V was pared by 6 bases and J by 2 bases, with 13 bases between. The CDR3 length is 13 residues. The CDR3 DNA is TGCAGCGTGGGGTGGAACTATAACACTGAAGCTTTCTTT. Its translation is CSVGWNYNTEAFF.

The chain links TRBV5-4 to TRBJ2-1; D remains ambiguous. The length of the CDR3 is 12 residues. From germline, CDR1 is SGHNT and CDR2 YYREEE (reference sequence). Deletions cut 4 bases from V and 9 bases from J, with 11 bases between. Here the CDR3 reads CASSQDWSEQFF. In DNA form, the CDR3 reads TGTGCCAGCAGCCAAGACTGGTCTGAGCAGTTCTTC.

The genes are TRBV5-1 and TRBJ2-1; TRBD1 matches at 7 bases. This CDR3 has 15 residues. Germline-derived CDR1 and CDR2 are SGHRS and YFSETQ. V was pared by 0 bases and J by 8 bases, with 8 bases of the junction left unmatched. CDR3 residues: CASSLAGSTGDEQFF. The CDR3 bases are TGCGCCAGCAGCTTGGCTGGGAGCACAGGGGATGAGCAGTTCTTC. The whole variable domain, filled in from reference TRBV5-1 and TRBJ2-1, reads KAGVTQTPRYLIKTRGQQVTLSCSPISGHRSVSWYQQTPGQGLQFLFEYFSETQRNKGNFPGRFSGRQFSNSRSEMNVSTLELGDSALYLCASSLAGSTGDEQFFGPGTRLTVL.

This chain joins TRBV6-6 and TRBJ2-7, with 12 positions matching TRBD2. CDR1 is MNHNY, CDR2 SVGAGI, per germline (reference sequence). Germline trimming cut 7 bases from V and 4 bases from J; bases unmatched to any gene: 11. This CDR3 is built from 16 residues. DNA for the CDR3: TGTGCCAGCATCAACCCTCTAGCGGGAGGGAAGTACGAGCAGTACTTC. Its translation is CASINPLAGGKYEQYF.

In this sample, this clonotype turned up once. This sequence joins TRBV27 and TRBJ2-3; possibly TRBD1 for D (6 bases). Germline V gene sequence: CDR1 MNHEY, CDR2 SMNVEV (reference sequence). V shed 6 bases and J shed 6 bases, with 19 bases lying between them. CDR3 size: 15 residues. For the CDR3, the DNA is TGTGCCAGCAGCTACCTCACAGGGATAACGGATACGCAGTATTTT. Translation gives CASSYLTGITDTQYF.

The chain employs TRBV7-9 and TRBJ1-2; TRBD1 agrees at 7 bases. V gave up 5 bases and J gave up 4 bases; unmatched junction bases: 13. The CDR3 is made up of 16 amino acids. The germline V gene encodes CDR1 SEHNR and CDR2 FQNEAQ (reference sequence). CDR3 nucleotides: TGTGCCAGCAGCAATCCGAGACAGGGCCTATCCTATGGCTACACCTTC. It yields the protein CASSNPRQGLSYGYTF.

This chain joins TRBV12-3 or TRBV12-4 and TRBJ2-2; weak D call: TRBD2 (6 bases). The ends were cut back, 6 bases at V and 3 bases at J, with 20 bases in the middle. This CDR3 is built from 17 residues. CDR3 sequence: CASRVVGGEVDTGELFF. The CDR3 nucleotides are TGTGCCAGCAGGGTCGTTGGAGGGGAGGTCGACACCGGGGAGCTGTTTTTT.

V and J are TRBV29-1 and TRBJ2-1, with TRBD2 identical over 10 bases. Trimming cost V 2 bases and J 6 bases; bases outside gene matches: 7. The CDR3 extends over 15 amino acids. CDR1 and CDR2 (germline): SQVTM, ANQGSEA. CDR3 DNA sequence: TGCAGCGTTGAATTTGAGTCTAGCGGGAGCAATGAGCAGTTCTTC. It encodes CSVEFESSGSNEQFF.

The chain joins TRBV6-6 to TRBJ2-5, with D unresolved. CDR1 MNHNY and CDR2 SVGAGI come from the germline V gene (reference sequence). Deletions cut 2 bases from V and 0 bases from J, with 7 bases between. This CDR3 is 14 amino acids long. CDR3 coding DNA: TGTGCCAGCAGTTACGGCCCCTACCAAGAGACCCAGTACTTC. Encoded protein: CASSYGPYQETQYF.

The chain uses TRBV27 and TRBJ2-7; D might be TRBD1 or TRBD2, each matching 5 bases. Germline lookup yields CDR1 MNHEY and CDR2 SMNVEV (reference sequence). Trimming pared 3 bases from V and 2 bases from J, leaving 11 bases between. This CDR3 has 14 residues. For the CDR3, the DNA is TGTGCCAGCAGTTTTGGGGGAGCAGCCTACGAGCAGTACTTC. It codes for CASSFGGAAYEQYF.

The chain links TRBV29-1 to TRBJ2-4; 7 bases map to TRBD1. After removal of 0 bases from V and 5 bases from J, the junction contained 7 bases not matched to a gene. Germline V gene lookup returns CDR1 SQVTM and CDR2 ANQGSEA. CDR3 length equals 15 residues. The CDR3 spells CSVEDEGAGQNIQYF. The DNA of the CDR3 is TGCAGCGTTGAAGATGAGGGGGCAGGGCAAAACATTCAGTACTTC.

CDR3 DNA sequence: TGTGCCAGCAGACCAGACGGGGTTGGCGAGCAGTACTTC. This codes for CASRPDGVGEQYF. V is TRBV12-3 or TRBV12-4 and J is TRBJ2-7; D may be TRBD2 (5 bases). This CDR3 is built from 13 residues. V was shortened by 6 bases and J by 6 bases, with 15 bases between the two germline ends.

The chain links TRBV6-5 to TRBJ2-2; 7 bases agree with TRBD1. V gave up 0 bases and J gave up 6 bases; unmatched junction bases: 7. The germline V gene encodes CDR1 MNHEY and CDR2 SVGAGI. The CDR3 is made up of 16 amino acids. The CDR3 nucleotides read TGTGCCAGCAGTTACTCGATTATTACAGGGGCCGGGGAGCTGTTTTTT. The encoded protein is CASSYSIITGAGELFF.

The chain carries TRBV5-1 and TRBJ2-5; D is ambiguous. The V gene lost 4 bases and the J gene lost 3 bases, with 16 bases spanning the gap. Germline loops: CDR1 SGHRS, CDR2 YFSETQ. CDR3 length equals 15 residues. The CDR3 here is CASSPIAVGEETQYF. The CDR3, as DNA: TGCGCCAGCAGCCCCATCGCCGTGGGCGAAGAGACCCAGTACTTC.

Here the CDR3 reads CASSYSYGSGRENGNEQFF. The CDR3, as DNA: TGTGCCAGCAGTTACTCCTACGGGAGTGGCAGGGAAAACGGCAATGAGCAGTTCTTC. The chain combines TRBV6-5 with TRBJ2-1; D perhaps matches TRBD2 (6 bases). The length of the CDR3 is 19 residues. Per germline, CDR1 MNHEY and CDR2 SVGAGI. The ends were cut back, 0 bases at V and 6 bases at J, with 24 bases in the middle.

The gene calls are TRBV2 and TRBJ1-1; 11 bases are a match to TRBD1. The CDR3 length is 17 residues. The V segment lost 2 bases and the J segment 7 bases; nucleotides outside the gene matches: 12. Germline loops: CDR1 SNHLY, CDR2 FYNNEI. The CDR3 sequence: CASSELGQGAQDGEAFF. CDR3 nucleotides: TGTGCCAGCAGTGAATTAGGACAGGGGGCGCAAGATGGTGAAGCTTTCTTT.

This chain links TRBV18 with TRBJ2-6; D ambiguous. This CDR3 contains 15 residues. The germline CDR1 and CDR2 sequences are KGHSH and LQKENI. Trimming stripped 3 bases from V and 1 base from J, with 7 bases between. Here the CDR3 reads CASSPTESGANVLTF. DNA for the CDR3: TGTGCCAGCTCACCCACGGAATCTGGGGCCAACGTCCTGACTTTC.

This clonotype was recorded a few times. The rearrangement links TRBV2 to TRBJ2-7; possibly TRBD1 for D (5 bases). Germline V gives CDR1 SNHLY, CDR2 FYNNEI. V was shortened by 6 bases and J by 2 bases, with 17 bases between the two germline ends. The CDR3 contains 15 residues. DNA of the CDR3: TGTGCCAGCAGCGATTTACAGGTTGAGCCCTACGAGCAGTACTTC. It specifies CASSDLQVEPYEQYF.